This T cell receptor (beta chain) was identified in a study of human T cells and chemical hapten exposure. TCRdb reanalysed the RACE reads using MiXCR and keeps one entry per CDR3 protein. Among about 80,000 distinct CDR3 sequences listed, less than 15% were seen once. This clonotype was detected only a few times. Trimming removed 1 base from V and 0 bases from J; junction bases left unmatched: 5. Germline V gene sequence: CDR1 KGHSH, CDR2 LQKENI. This CDR3 spans 17 amino acids. Time point given: pre-sensitization, week 0. Treatment defined: therapeutic diphenylcyclopropenone sensitization with weekly scalp DPC.

The sample in question was whole blood, obtained in connection with sensitization to the hapten diphenylcyclopropenone (DPC). This sequence was found in a woman between 50 and 59 years old with alopecia areata. Some clones in this sample may be carry-over from other donors' samples. The V and J genes are TRBV18 and TRBJ1-3, with 8 nucleotides matching TRBD1. The CDR3: CASSPRQGISSGNTIYF. The CDR3 nucleotides are TGTGCCAGCTCACCACGACAGGGGATAAGCTCTGGAAACACCATATATTTT.